Listed here are 18 T cell receptor beta chains from one sample, sequenced in a study of blood T cell repertoires in COVID-19. Only in-frame clones appear in the TCRdb table, and some are missing; sequencing was by immunoSEQ multiplex PCR. The sample lists 150,000 to 200,000 clones; approximately 86% were seen once. Source material: peripheral blood. All receptors derive from a man between 65 and 85 years old with active or convalescent COVID-19.

This chain uses TRBV4-3 with TRBJ2-7; D may be TRBD2 (5 bases). CDR3 size: 15 residues. The V gene lost 0 bases and the J gene lost 4 bases, with 13 bases spanning the gap. Germline V gene sequence: CDR1 LGHNA, CDR2 YSLEER. The CDR3 reads CASSQEVRGMYEQYF. Here the CDR3 DNA reads TGCGCCAGCAGCCAAGAGGTTCGGGGAATGTACGAGCAGTACTTC.

CDR3 sequence (DNA): TGTGCCAGCAGCGTAATCGGTAACACCGGGGAGCTGTTTTTT. Its translation: CASSVIGNTGELFF. The V call is TRBV9, the J call TRBJ2-2; no clear D. Per germline, CDR1 SGDLS and CDR2 YYNGEE. Trimming shortened V by 1 base and J by 2 bases, and 6 bases separated the two germline ends. The CDR3 contains 14 residues.

The V call is TRBV7-2, the J call TRBJ2-7; possible D gene TRBD2, 6 bases. V was shortened by 3 bases and J by 5 bases, with 11 bases between the two germline ends. Germline values: CDR1 SGHTA, CDR2 FQGNSA. The CDR3 loop spans 13 amino acids. The CDR3 bases are TGTGCCAGCAGCTTCGGTGGAGGGGACGAGCAGTACTTC. This gives the protein CASSFGGGDEQYF.

This rearrangement joins TRBV18 to TRBJ1-1, with D unclear. Germline V gives CDR1 KGHSH, CDR2 LQKENI. The CDR3 covers 14 residues. Trimming shortened V by 4 bases and J by 1 base, and 10 bases separated the two germline ends. In DNA, the CDR3 is TGTGCCAGCTCACTTAGGTCGGGGAACACTGAAGCTTTCTTT. Protein: CASSLRSGNTEAFF.

The chain has TRBV11-2 and TRBJ2-2; D might be TRBD1 (5 bases). This CDR3 has 15 residues. CDR1 and CDR2 (germline): SGHAT, FQNNGV. V was cut by 0 bases and J by 5 bases, with 10 bases left in between. Written as DNA, the CDR3 is TGTGCCAGCAGCTTAGAGGCAGGGCGGACCGGGGAGCTGTTTTTT. It yields the protein CASSLEAGRTGELFF.

The rearrangement uses TRBV27 and TRBJ1-2; the match to TRBD1 covers 7 bases. Germline-derived CDR1 and CDR2 are MNHEY and SMNVEV (reference sequence). The ends lost 6 bases at V and 4 bases at J; junction bases unmatched: 8. This CDR3 is built from 14 residues. CDR3 sequence: CASRSAGGGYGYTF. DNA of the CDR3: TGTGCCAGCAGATCAGCAGGGGGAGGCTATGGCTACACCTTC.

The chain links TRBV5-1 to TRBJ2-5; 7 bases match TRBD1. V lost 4 bases and J lost 0; bases outside the gene matches: 3. Germline assignment: CDR1 SGHRS and CDR2 YFSETQ. The CDR3 consists of 14 residues. The CDR3 DNA follows: TGCGCCAGCAGCGGGGACAGATACCAAGAGACCCAGTACTTC. Residues: CASSGDRYQETQYF.

This clone turned up a few times. This chain links TRBV3-1 (or the pseudogene TRBV3-2) with TRBJ2-7; TRBD1 might be the D (6 bases). The germline V and J ends were trimmed by 3 bases and 5 bases, with 17 bases remaining between them. CDR3 size: 15 residues. Looked up from germline, CDR1 is LGHDT and CDR2 is YNNKEL (reference sequence). This chain's CDR3 is CASSQAQGRRNEQYF. The DNA for the CDR3 is TGTGCCAGCAGCCAGGCACAGGGACGTCGGAACGAGCAGTACTTC.

V and J are TRBV6-6 and TRBJ2-5; 7 bases align to TRBD1. After removal of 4 bases from V and 1 base from J, the junction contained 9 bases not matched to a gene. The CDR3 consists of 16 residues. Per germline, CDR1 MNHNY and CDR2 SVGAGI (reference sequence). The CDR3 nucleotides read TGTGCCAGCAGTTCCACAGGGGTATCATTCCAAGAGACCCAGTACTTC. Translating gives CASSSTGVSFQETQYF.

This rearrangement joins TRBV7-2 to TRBJ2-7, with D possibly matching TRBD2 (6 bases). CDR1 SGHTA and CDR2 FQGNSA come from the germline V gene. This CDR3 is 14 amino acids long. With 3 bases removed from V and 6 bases from J, the gap between germline ends came to 15 bases. CDR3: CASSFVGLSGEQYF. The DNA of the CDR3 is TGTGCCAGCAGCTTTGTCGGACTATCTGGCGAGCAGTACTTC.

CDR3 region: CASRQDTEYEQYF. DNA of the CDR3: TGTGCCAGCAGACAGGACACCGAGTACGAGCAGTACTTC. The rearrangement links TRBV25-1 to TRBJ2-7; perhaps TRBD1 as D (5 bases). V was pared by 6 bases and J by 4 bases, with 13 bases between. The CDR3 has 13 residues. Looked up from germline, CDR1 is MGHDK and CDR2 is SYGVNS.

In DNA, the CDR3 is TGTGCCAGCAGCCTTTCTGGGGCCAACGTCCTGACTTTC. This sequence encodes CASSLSGANVLTF. V usage is TRBV6-5 and J usage is TRBJ2-6; D gene uncertain. Germline CDR1 reads MNHEY; CDR2 reads SVGAGI. V gave up 6 bases and J gave up 1 base, with 4 bases separating them. The CDR3 is 13 amino acids.

The rearrangement uses TRBV11-2 and TRBJ1-4, with D maybe TRBD1 (5 bases). CDR3 size: 15 residues. V was pared by 8 bases and J by 7 bases, with 20 bases between. Germline assignment: CDR1 SGHAT and CDR2 FQNNGV. The CDR3 DNA reads TGTGCCAGCGGAAAATCGGGGGGGTCGGTTGAAAAACTGTTTTTT. Its protein is CASGKSGGSVEKLFF. Drawing the rest from reference TRBV11-2 and TRBJ1-4, the complete variable domain is EAGVAQSPRYKIIEKRQSVAFWCNPISGHATLYWYQQILGQGPKLLIQFQNNGVVDDSQLPKDRFSAERLKGVDSTLKIQPAKLEDSAVYLCASGKSGGSVEKLFFGSGTQLSVL.

The chain recombines TRBV5-1 with TRBJ1-1; the D gene is possibly TRBD1 (6 bases). The length of the CDR3 is 14 residues. Germline assignment: CDR1 SGHRS and CDR2 YFSETQ. V lost 5 bases to trimming and J lost 3 bases, with 14 bases between them. This CDR3 is CASRWGRQDTEAFF. Written as DNA, the CDR3 is TGCGCCAGCAGATGGGGGCGGCAGGACACTGAAGCTTTCTTT. Combining the CDR3 with reference TRBV5-1 and TRBJ1-1 gives the whole variable domain KAGVTQTPRYLIKTRGQQVTLSCSPISGHRSVSWYQQTPGQGLQFLFEYFSETQRNKGNFPGRFSGRQFSNSRSEMNVSTLELGDSALYLCASRWGRQDTEAFFGQGTRLTVV.

The chain carries TRBV21-1 and TRBJ1-1; the D segment call TRBD1 is taken from the table without a DNA check. TRBV21-1 is a pseudogene. The CDR3 is 14 residues long. The CDR3 coding sequence is TGTGCCAGCAGCAAAACGCCGGACAGGGCTGAAGCTTTCTTT. Translation gives CASSKTPDRAEAFF.

The V and J genes are TRBV28 and TRBJ1-5; TRBD1 aligns across 11 bases. CDR1 and CDR2 from the germline V gene are MDHEN and SYDVKM. This CDR3 is built from 14 residues. V dropped 8 bases and J dropped 7; count of bases not matched to a gene: 7. DNA of the CDR3: TGTGCCAGCGGGGACAGGGGGGGTCTGCAGCCCCAGCATTTT. Its translation: CASGDRGGLQPQHF.

The chain has TRBV28 and TRBJ1-3; 7 bases match TRBD1. The V gene end was trimmed by 6 bases and the J gene end by 4 bases; junction bases not matched to a gene: 6. Germline V gives CDR1 MDHEN, CDR2 SYDVKM. This CDR3 contains 14 residues. Here the CDR3 reads CASRTGLLGNTIYF. The CDR3 nucleotides read TGTGCCAGCAGGACAGGGTTATTAGGAAACACCATATATTTT.

J is TRBJ2-2 and V is TRBV7-9, with unresolved D. The V gene lost 3 bases and the J gene lost 8 bases, with 7 bases spanning the gap. The CDR3 is made up of 12 amino acids. Germline V gene data show CDR1 as SEHNR and CDR2 as FQNEAQ (reference sequence). The CDR3 region is CASSFSVGELFF. DNA of the CDR3: TGTGCCAGCAGCTTCAGTGTTGGGGAGCTGTTTTTT.